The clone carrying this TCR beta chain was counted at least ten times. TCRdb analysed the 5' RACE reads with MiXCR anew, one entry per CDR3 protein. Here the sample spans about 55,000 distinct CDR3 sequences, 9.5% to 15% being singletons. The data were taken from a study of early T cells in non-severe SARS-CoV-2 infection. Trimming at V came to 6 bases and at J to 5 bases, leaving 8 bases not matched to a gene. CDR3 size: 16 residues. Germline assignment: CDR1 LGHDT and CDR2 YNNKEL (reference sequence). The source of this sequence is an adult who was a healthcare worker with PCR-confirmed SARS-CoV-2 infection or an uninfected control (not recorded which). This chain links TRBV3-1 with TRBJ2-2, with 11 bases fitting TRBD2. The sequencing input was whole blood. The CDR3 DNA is TGTGCCAGCAGTGCTCCACTAGCGGGAGAAACCGGGGAGCTGTTTTTT. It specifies CASSAPLAGETGELFF.